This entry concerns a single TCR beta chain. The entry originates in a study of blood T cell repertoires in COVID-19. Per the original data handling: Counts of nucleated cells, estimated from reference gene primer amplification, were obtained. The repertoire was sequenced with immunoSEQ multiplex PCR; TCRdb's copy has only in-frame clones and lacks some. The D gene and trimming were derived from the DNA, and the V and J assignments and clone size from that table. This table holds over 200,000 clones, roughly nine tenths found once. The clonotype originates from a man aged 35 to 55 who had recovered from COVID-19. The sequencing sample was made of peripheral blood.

CDR3 loop: CASSIGGTGLSYEQYF. In DNA form, the CDR3 reads TGTGCCAGTAGTATAGGGGGGACAGGACTATCCTACGAGCAGTACTTC. The rearrangement joins TRBV19 to TRBJ2-7, with TRBD1 matching 8 bases. V shed 1 base and J 1 base; nucleotides not matched to a gene: 6. Germline lookup yields CDR1 LNHDA and CDR2 SQIVND (reference sequence). This CDR3 is 16 amino acids long.